The 10 T cell receptor beta chains presented below share a single source sample, sequenced in a study of PD-L1 blockade in urothelial cancer. Clones were sequenced by immunoSEQ multiplex PCR, and TCRdb holds only the in-frame ones, with some missing. The sample comprises 90,000 or so clones, almost 90% of which are singletons, and about 1.7% rests with the top ten. Time point in this sample: pretreatment peripheral blood. The starting material was PBMCs, obtained around atezolizumab (anti-PD-L1) treatment. The receptor set was obtained from a man aged 60 to 75 with urothelial cancer.

The gene calls are TRBV10-3 and TRBJ1-4, with D unclear. Germline V gene lookup returns CDR1 ENHRY and CDR2 SYGVKD. With 0 bases removed from V and 10 bases from J, the gap between germline ends came to 15 bases. The CDR3 has 15 residues. The CDR3: CAISESMTRQLKLFF. CDR3 nucleotide sequence: TGTGCCATCAGTGAGTCAATGACACGGCAGTTAAAACTGTTTTTT.

The CDR3 region has the DNA TGTGCCAGCAGCTTGGACAGCTGGAACACTGAAGCTTTCTTT. Translation gives CASSLDSWNTEAFF. This chain connects TRBV11-1 to TRBJ1-1, with D possibly TRBD1 on 6 matching bases. This CDR3 region has 14 residues. Germline assignment: CDR1 SGHAT and CDR2 FQDESV (reference sequence). V was pared by 3 bases and J by 1 base, with 9 bases between.

The chain links TRBV30 to TRBJ2-5, with D possibly TRBD1 on 5 matching bases. Germline V gives CDR1 GTSNPN, CDR2 SVGIG (reference sequence). The CDR3 runs 12 residues. V lost 0 bases to trimming and J lost 7 bases, with 9 bases between them. CDR3 sequence reads: CAWSVHRGTQYF. Written as DNA, the CDR3 is TGTGCCTGGAGTGTACATAGGGGGACCCAGTACTTC.

The chain joins TRBV7-8 to TRBJ2-1, with 7 bases identical to TRBD2. The CDR3 covers 16 residues. Trimming took 5 bases from V and 1 from J; bases not matched to a gene: 8. In germline, CDR1 is SGHVS, CDR2 FQNEAQ. DNA of the CDR3: TGTGCCAGCAGCCAGAAAAGGACTAGATCCTACAATGAGCAGTTCTTC. Its translation is CASSQKRTRSYNEQFF.

The chain has TRBV14 and TRBJ1-2; 10 bases line up with TRBD1. V lost 0 bases, J lost 7 bases, and 5 bases stayed unmatched. Germline CDR1 SGHDN, CDR2 FVKESK. The CDR3 runs to 15 residues. CDR3 in amino acids: CASSQEGQGLGGYTF. In DNA, the CDR3 is TGTGCCAGCAGCCAAGAGGGACAGGGGCTGGGTGGCTACACCTTC.

This rearrangement joins TRBV18 to TRBJ1-2; tentative D call: TRBD1 (6 bases). Between the trimmed V and J ends, which lost 0 bases and 2 bases, there was a span of 10 bases. CDR1 KGHSH and CDR2 LQKENI come from the germline V gene. There are 15 residues in the CDR3. CDR3 bases: TGTGCCAGCTCACCACCTAACAGGGAAAACTATGGCTACACCTTC. This gives the protein CASSPPNRENYGYTF. Full variable domain (remainder filled in from reference TRBV18 and TRBJ1-2): NAGVMQNPRHLVRRRGQEARLRCSPMKGHSHVYWYRQLPEEGLKFMVYLQKENIIDESGMPKERFSAEFPKEGPSILRIQQVVRGDSAAYFCASSPPNRENYGYTFGSGTRLTVV.

The chain joins TRBV18 to TRBJ2-7; the D gene is possibly TRBD2 (6 bases). Trimming removed 3 bases from V and 1 base from J, with 13 bases in between. CDR3 length equals 15 residues. From germline, CDR1 is KGHSH and CDR2 LQKENI. The CDR3 loop reads CASSPSAGFSYEQYF. CDR3 nucleotide sequence: TGTGCCAGCTCACCTTCCGCGGGATTTTCCTACGAGCAGTACTTC.

V and J are TRBV6-5 and TRBJ2-2; TRBD1 matches at 9 bases. The V and J ends lost 7 bases and 6 bases, in that order; junction bases with no gene match: 3. Germline CDR1 is MNHEY and CDR2 is SVGAGI. The CDR3 spans 13 residues. This chain's CDR3 is CASKQGAAGELFF. Here the CDR3 DNA reads TGTGCCAGCAAACAGGGGGCGGCCGGGGAGCTGTTTTTT.

This chain connects TRBV30 to TRBJ1-2, with 9 bases that match TRBD1. This CDR3 comprises 13 residues. Germline V lookup: CDR1 GTSNPN, CDR2 SVGIG (reference sequence). V shed 4 bases, J shed 8 bases, and the junction held 8 bases outside the gene matches. The CDR3 loop reads CAWKLQGARGYTF. The CDR3 DNA sequence: TGTGCCTGGAAGCTACAGGGGGCCAGGGGCTACACCTTC.

The CDR3, as DNA: TGCGCCAGCAGCTTGGTGACTAGCGGATCCTACGAGCAGTACTTC. Its translation: CASSLVTSGSYEQYF. The chain carries TRBV5-1 and TRBJ2-7; 9 nucleotides match TRBD2. Germline V gene data show CDR1 as SGHRS and CDR2 as YFSETQ. The CDR3 is 15 residues long. V lost 0 bases to trimming and J lost 1 base; unmatched junction nucleotides: 2.